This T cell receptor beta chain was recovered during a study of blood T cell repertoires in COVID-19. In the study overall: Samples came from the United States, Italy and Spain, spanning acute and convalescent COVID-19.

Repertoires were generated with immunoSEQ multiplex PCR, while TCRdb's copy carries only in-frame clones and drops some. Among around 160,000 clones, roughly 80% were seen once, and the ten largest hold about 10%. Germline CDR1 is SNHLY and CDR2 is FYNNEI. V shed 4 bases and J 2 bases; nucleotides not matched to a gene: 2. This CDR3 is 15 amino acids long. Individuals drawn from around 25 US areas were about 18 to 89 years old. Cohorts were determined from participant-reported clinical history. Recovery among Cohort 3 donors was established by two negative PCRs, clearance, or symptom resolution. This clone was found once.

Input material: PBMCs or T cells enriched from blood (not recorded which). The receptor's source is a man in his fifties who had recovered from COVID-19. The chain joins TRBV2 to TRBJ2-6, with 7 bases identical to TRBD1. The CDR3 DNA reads TGTGCCAGCAGTGCTACAGGGGCTGGGGCCAACGTCCTGACTTTC. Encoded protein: CASSATGAGANVLTF.